The rows below give T cell receptor beta chains drawn from one sample of a study of shared clonotypes between healthy human individuals. Sequenced by immunoSEQ multiplex PCR; TCRdb stores in-frame clones only, minus some. The sample consists of roughly 2,300,000 clones, about 90% of them appearing once. Sequencing used naive CD4+ T cells from PBMCs. The receptors stem from a man younger than 35 in good health. Some clones in this sample may be carry-over from other donors' samples. CDR3s include the opening cysteine and the closing phenylalanine or tryptophan. The D gene is left open where the match is weak. Clone sizes are given selectively: once, few, many, or a class where the clone is expanded.

cdr3_nt	cdr3_aa	d_call	v_call	j_call	clone_size
TGTGCCAGCAGCCGGGACAGCAATCAGCCCCAGCATTTT	CASSRDSNQPQHF	-	TRBV14	TRBJ1-5	few
TGTGCCAGCAGTTCGCAGGATTGGGAGACCCAGTACTTC	CASSSQDWETQYF	-	TRBV28	TRBJ2-5	-
TGTGCCAGCTCTAAAACCCTAGCGGGAGCGATTCTCTCGTACAATGAGCAGTTCTTC	CASSKTLAGAILSYNEQFF	TRBD2	TRBV19	TRBJ2-1	-
TGTGCCAGCAGTCCGATAGGACCGAACACCGGGGAGCTGTTTTTT	CASSPIGPNTGELFF	-	TRBV28	TRBJ2-2	-
TGTGCCAGCTCAGCAGCGGGACCCATGGGGGAGCAGTACTTC	CASSAAGPMGEQYF	TRBD2	TRBV18	TRBJ2-7	-
TGTGCCAGCAGCCCCTTCGTGGAGACCCAGTACTTC	CASSPFVETQYF	-	TRBV7-2	TRBJ2-5	-
TGTGCATCGGCCTTAGCAGGGCAGTCCTACGAGCAGTACTTC	CASALAGQSYEQYF	-	TRBV9	TRBJ2-7	-
TGTGCCAGCAGTGAATTTAGCAATCAGCCCCAGCATTTT	CASSEFSNQPQHF	-	TRBV25-1	TRBJ1-5	few
TGTGCCAGCAGCTTCACCGGGACTAGCAGCACAGATACGCAGTATTTT	CASSFTGTSSTDTQYF	TRBD2	TRBV11-3	TRBJ2-3	-
TGTGCCAGCAGCTTAAGAGGAGACAGGGCCGAAGAGACCCAGTACTTC	CASSLRGDRAEETQYF	TRBD1	TRBV7-3	TRBJ2-5	-
TGTGCCAGCAGTGCGAGCCATAATCAGCCCCAGCATTTT	CASSASHNQPQHF	-	TRBV2	TRBJ1-5	-
TGTGCCAGCAGCGTAGCTGGTGGTCAGCCCCAGCATTTT	CASSVAGGQPQHF	-	TRBV9	TRBJ1-5	few
TGCGCCAGCAGCTTGGATGTGGGGCGCGGGTTTGAGCAGTTCTTC	CASSLDVGRGFEQFF	-	TRBV5-1	TRBJ2-1	-
TGCGCCAGCAGCAAGGAGGGCCGATTAGACGAGCAGTACTTC	CASSKEGRLDEQYF	-	TRBV5-1	TRBJ2-7	-
TGTGCCAGCTCACCTTTACCGCCCGGGACTAGCGGGAGGTTGGGTGAGCAGTTCTTC	CASSPLPPGTSGRLGEQFF	TRBD2	TRBV18	TRBJ2-1	-
TGTGCCAGCAGCTCCTGGACCGAGAGTTTTAACTATGGCTACACCTTC	CASSSWTESFNYGYTF	-	TRBV7-2	TRBJ1-2	-
TGCGCCAGCAGCGAGTCTCCGGGACTAGCCCCCGATCGGGAGTTCTTC	CASSESPGLAPDREFF	TRBD2	TRBV5-1	TRBJ2-1	-
TGTGCCAGCAGTGAAGCTCCAGGCACGGGGGGCTACACCTTC	CASSEAPGTGGYTF	-	TRBV6-1	TRBJ1-2	-
TGCGCCAGCAGCCGGACTAGCGGGAGTGGTACCGGGGAGCTGTTTTTT	CASSRTSGSGTGELFF	TRBD2	TRBV5-1	TRBJ2-2	-
TGTGCCAGCAGTGGGGTAGGGAATGAGCAGTTCTTC	CASSGVGNEQFF	-	TRBV11-3	TRBJ2-1	-
TGTGCCAGCAGTTCAAACAGGGGGCACCTAGTGTATGGCTACACCTTC	CASSSNRGHLVYGYTF	TRBD1	TRBV28	TRBJ1-2	-
TGTGCCAGCAGCGTACCCTCCCCCGGGGGATCGGGGAATGAGCAGTTCTTC	CASSVPSPGGSGNEQFF	-	TRBV9	TRBJ2-1	-
TGCGCCAGCAGCTTGGGATTAGGGGGATGGTCCTATGGCTACACCTTC	CASSLGLGGWSYGYTF	-	TRBV5-1	TRBJ1-2	-
TGTGCCATCAGTGAAAGGGTACCAAACACCATATATTTT	CAISERVPNTIYF	-	TRBV10-3	TRBJ1-3	-
TGTGCCAGCAGCGGGAGCTCCTACAATGAGCAGTTCTTC	CASSGSSYNEQFF	-	TRBV5-6	TRBJ2-1	-
TGTGCCAGCTCAATCGGACAGGGGGACGAGCAGTACTTC	CASSIGQGDEQYF	TRBD1	TRBV18	TRBJ2-7	-
TGTGCCAGCAGTTACTCCGACAATGAGCAGTTCTTC	CASSYSDNEQFF	-	TRBV6-6	TRBJ2-1	once
TGTGCCAGCAGTGAAGATCGGGGCTATGGCTACACCTTC	CASSEDRGYGYTF	-	TRBV6-1	TRBJ1-2	-
TGTGCCAGCAGTCTAACCCCGGAGCCAGGCTATGGCTACACCTTC	CASSLTPEPGYGYTF	-	TRBV28	TRBJ1-2	-
TGTGCCAGCAAGACGACCGGGACAACGAACAATGAGCAGTTCTTC	CASKTTGTTNNEQFF	-	TRBV2	TRBJ2-1	-
TGCGCCAGCAGCTTTGCGGGACTAGCGACTAGCTCCTACAATGAGCAGTTCTTC	CASSFAGLATSSYNEQFF	TRBD2	TRBV5-1	TRBJ2-1	once
TGTGCCTGGAGTGTTGCGACAGGGCAGCCCCAGCATTTT	CAWSVATGQPQHF	TRBD1	TRBV30	TRBJ1-5	few
TGTGCCAGCAGCTTCGACGCAGTGAACACTGAAGCTTTCTTT	CASSFDAVNTEAFF	-	TRBV5-6	TRBJ1-1	once
TGTGCCAGCAGCGTCACCAGGATTACCTACGAGCAGTACTTC	CASSVTRITYEQYF	-	TRBV7-2	TRBJ2-7	once
TGTGCCAGCAGCCCGAGGGCGGGCCGCGAAAAACTGTTTTTT	CASSPRAGREKLFF	-	TRBV27	TRBJ1-4	-
TGTGCCAGCAGCTTAGCGTGGCTAGCGGGAGTCAATGAGCAGTTCTTC	CASSLAWLAGVNEQFF	TRBD2	TRBV7-2	TRBJ2-1	-
TGTGCCACCAGCAGACGTGGGCGCACCGGGGAGCTGTTTTTT	CATSRRGRTGELFF	-	TRBV15	TRBJ2-2	-
TGTGCCATCAGCGGTGGGCTAGCGGGACGGAATGAGCAGTTCTTC	CAISGGLAGRNEQFF	TRBD2	TRBV10-3	TRBJ2-1	-
TGCGCCAGCAGCCAAGGGGAATATGCTAGCGCAATTACTACCGGGGAGCTGTTTTTT	CASSQGEYASAITTGELFF	-	TRBV4-1	TRBJ2-2	-
TGTGCCAGCAGCTTTAGCGGGGGGAACACAGATACGCAGTATTTT	CASSFSGGNTDTQYF	TRBD2	TRBV13	TRBJ2-3	-
TGCGCCAGCAGTGAGTCGAGCGGGCGGTACAATGAGCAGTTCTTC	CASSESSGRYNEQFF	-	TRBV10-1	TRBJ2-1	-